Reported below is one T cell receptor (beta chain). The antigen remains undetermined. The entry originates in a study of cytomegalovirus exposure and HLA in healthy donors. Study-wide background: Early released data comprised around 79 million unique TCRs from HLA-typed donors.

Vbeta (60) and Jbeta (13) primers were used in the PCR. Data came from immunoSEQ multiplex PCR; TCRdb stores just in-frame clones and leaves some out. Seen here are about 110,000 clones, 79% observed once, and the top ten hold over 3%. Study-level points and caveats: Earlier analysis looked at TCR beta V segments, and most were productive about 87% or about 30% of the time. Immune exposure was documented only through CMV serostatus. With further analysis later on, most CMV-associated TCR beta chains appeared HLA-restricted.

CDR1 is WSHSY, CDR2 SAAADI, per germline. Deletions cut 7 bases from V and 0 bases from J, with 13 bases between. The CDR3 is 15 residues long. V usage is TRBV10-2 and J usage is TRBJ2-4; perhaps TRBD1 as D (6 bases). The sequenced sample consisted of PBMCs. The source of this sequence is a woman in her 40s in good health and CMV-seronegative. The chain's CDR3 is CASNQQGVAKNIQYF. In DNA form, the CDR3 reads TGCGCCAGCAATCAACAGGGAGTAGCCAAAAACATTCAGTACTTC.